Each of the 29 T cell receptor beta chains below was sequenced from the same sample in a study of technical replicates of blood from a few donors. Assay: immunoSEQ multiplex PCR; the TCRdb copy retains only in-frame clones and omits some. Counted here are 75,000 to 95,000 clones, approximately 90% occurring once; the ten biggest clones make up more than 0.25%. Sequencing was carried out using T cells isolated from PBMCs. Every receptor here comes from a human donor in good health.

The chain joins TRBV4-2 to TRBJ2-2, with D maybe TRBD1 (6 bases). Trimming cost V 3 bases and J 6 bases, with 14 bases left between them. Germline V gene data show CDR1 as LGHNA and CDR2 as YNFKEQ. This CDR3 comprises 15 residues. Here the CDR3 DNA reads TGTGCCAGCAGCCAGGTCAGTTACAGGGCCGGGGAGCTGTTTTTT. Its translation is CASSQVSYRAGELFF.

This chain links TRBV7-9 with TRBJ2-1; 9 positions agree with TRBD2. In germline, CDR1 is SEHNR, CDR2 FQNEAQ (reference sequence). This CDR3 has 13 amino acids. Trimming removed 9 bases from V and 7 bases from J; junction bases left unmatched: 7. The CDR3 sequence is CASRTSEVNEQFF. The CDR3 nucleotides are TGTGCCAGTAGGACTAGCGAGGTTAATGAGCAGTTCTTC.

The gene calls are TRBV14 and TRBJ2-5; tentative D call: TRBD2 (6 bases). CDR1 and CDR2 (germline): SGHDN, FVKESK. V was trimmed by 6 bases and J by 1 base, leaving 9 bases between them. The CDR3 length is 13 residues. The CDR3 nucleotides read TGTGCCAGCAGGGGGACTGTCCAAGAGACCCAGTACTTC. Amino acid sequence: CASRGTVQETQYF.

The chain combines TRBV2 with TRBJ2-7; maybe TRBD1 (6 bases). Germline-derived CDR1 and CDR2 are SNHLY and FYNNEI. This CDR3 has 16 residues. Trimming removed 1 base at V and 4 bases at J, with 17 bases between. The CDR3 reads CASSEVFGQFRYEQYF. In nucleotides, the CDR3 is TGTGCCAGCAGTGAAGTGTTTGGACAGTTCCGGTACGAGCAGTACTTC.

The chain has TRBV28 and TRBJ2-5, with 11 bases aligning to TRBD2. J gave up 2 bases and V 6 bases, and 5 bases lay outside the gene matches. The CDR3 covers 15 residues. CDR1 and CDR2 from the germline V gene are MDHEN and SYDVKM. The CDR3 sequence is CASRAGTSGQETQYF. DNA of the CDR3: TGTGCCAGCAGAGCCGGGACTAGCGGACAAGAGACCCAGTACTTC.

The rearrangement joins TRBV10-1 to TRBJ2-1, with TRBD2 identical over 10 bases. V lost 0 bases to trimming and J lost 10 bases; unmatched junction nucleotides: 6. From germline, CDR1 is WNHNN and CDR2 SYGVQD (reference sequence). The CDR3 has 15 amino acids. Written as DNA, the CDR3 is TGCGCCAGCAGTGAGTCAGCGGGAGGGCTAGGGGAGCAGTTCTTC. Protein sequence: CASSESAGGLGEQFF.

This rearrangement joins TRBV19 to TRBJ1-3; D gene ambiguous. Germline V lookup: CDR1 LNHDA, CDR2 SQIVND (reference sequence). V shed 4 bases and J shed 0 bases, with 10 bases lying between them. The CDR3 consists of 15 residues. The CDR3 sequence is CASSTGVGSGNTIYF. The CDR3 DNA sequence: TGTGCCAGTAGTACCGGGGTCGGCTCTGGAAACACCATATATTTT.

The V and J genes are TRBV7-9 and TRBJ1-1; TRBD1 might be the D (6 bases). Trimming removed 5 bases from V and 5 bases from J, with 15 bases in between. Germline V lookup: CDR1 SEHNR, CDR2 FQNEAQ (reference sequence). The CDR3 consists of 14 residues. The CDR3 loop is CASSPQGLGTEAFF. CDR3 in DNA: TGTGCCAGCAGCCCACAGGGATTGGGGACTGAAGCTTTCTTT.

This chain connects TRBV28 to TRBJ2-7; D might be TRBD2 (5 bases). The V and J ends lost 3 bases and 1 base respectively, with 10 bases between them. The CDR3 runs 14 residues. CDR1 is MDHEN, CDR2 SYDVKM, per germline. The CDR3 here is CASSLWRRSYEQYF. For the CDR3, the DNA is TGTGCCAGCAGTTTGTGGAGGAGGTCCTACGAGCAGTACTTC.

The chain has TRBV13 and TRBJ2-5; tentatively, D is TRBD2 (6 bases). V lost 5 bases and J 1 base, leaving 8 bases between the germline ends. Germline V gives CDR1 PRHDT, CDR2 FYEKMQ (reference sequence). The CDR3 sequence is 13 residues long. Written as DNA, the CDR3 is TGTGCCAGCAGCCTCGGGAGCCAAGAGACCCAGTACTTC. It is translated as CASSLGSQETQYF.

The chain carries TRBV7-2 and TRBJ2-7; tentative D call: TRBD1 (6 bases). From germline, CDR1 is SGHTA and CDR2 FQGNSA. Trimming took 2 bases from V and 2 from J, leaving 16 bases between them. This CDR3 has 16 residues. The CDR3 sequence is CASSLLAGQSAYEQYF. The CDR3 DNA follows: TGTGCCAGCAGCTTATTAGCCGGACAGTCGGCCTACGAGCAGTACTTC. The full variable domain, its missing parts supplied by reference TRBV7-2 and TRBJ2-7, is GAGVSQSPSNKVTEKGKDVELRCDPISGHTALYWYRQSLGQGLEFLIYFQGNSAPDKSGLPSDRFSAERTGGSVSTLTIQRTQQEDSAVYLCASSLLAGQSAYEQYFGPGTRLTVT.

The rearrangement joins TRBV2 to TRBJ2-7; 9 nucleotides align to TRBD1. Per germline, CDR1 SNHLY and CDR2 FYNNEI. After removal of 8 bases from V and 12 bases from J, the junction contained 17 bases not matched to a gene. The CDR3 has 14 amino acids. The CDR3 is CASGKGDRESVRYF. In DNA form, the CDR3 reads TGTGCCAGCGGAAAGGGGGACAGGGAATCAGTCCGGTACTTC.

The CDR3 DNA sequence: TGTGCCAGCAGCTTAGTTTCGGGACAAGGGGTGGGCGAGCAGTACTTC. It translates to CASSLVSGQGVGEQYF. The genes are TRBV7-6 and TRBJ2-7, with D maybe TRBD1 (6 bases). V gave up 1 base and J gave up 6 bases, with 19 bases separating them. The CDR3 sequence is 16 residues long. CDR1 SGHVS and CDR2 FNYEAQ come from the germline V gene.

The chain couples TRBV2 to TRBJ2-1, with a tentative D call TRBD1 (5 bases). Germline V gives CDR1 SNHLY, CDR2 FYNNEI. Trimming took 6 bases from V and 5 from J, leaving 14 bases between them. This CDR3 comprises 14 residues. The CDR3 DNA reads as TGTGCCAGCAGCTCAGGGTTTTTCGACAATGAGCAGTTCTTC. Amino acids: CASSSGFFDNEQFF. Using reference TRBV2 and TRBJ2-1 for the parts outside the CDR3, the full variable domain is EPEVTQTPSHQVTQMGQEVILRCVPISNHLYFYWYRQILGQKVEFLVSFYNNEISEKSEIFDDQFSVERPDGSNFTLKIRSTKLEDSAMYFCASSSGFFDNEQFFGPGTRLTVL.

In this sample, this clone turned up once. V usage is TRBV5-1 and J usage is TRBJ2-1; a weak D match, TRBD2 (6 bases). The CDR3 has 15 residues. V was cut by 1 base and J by 5 bases, with 13 bases left in between. The germline V gene encodes CDR1 SGHRS and CDR2 YFSETQ. This CDR3 is CASSLWMGTHNEQFF. DNA of the CDR3: TGCGCCAGCAGCTTGTGGATGGGGACTCACAATGAGCAGTTCTTC. The entire variable domain, with the rest obtained from reference TRBV5-1 and TRBJ2-1, is as follows: KAGVTQTPRYLIKTRGQQVTLSCSPISGHRSVSWYQQTPGQGLQFLFEYFSETQRNKGNFPGRFSGRQFSNSRSEMNVSTLELGDSALYLCASSLWMGTHNEQFFGPGTRLTVL.

In DNA, the CDR3 is TGTGCCAGCAGTTTATTCGCCAGCGGATACAATGAGCAGTTCTTC. Encoded protein: CASSLFASGYNEQFF. The rearrangement links TRBV27 to TRBJ2-1, with D possibly being TRBD2 (5 bases). The CDR3 is made up of 15 amino acids. V lost 1 base to trimming and J lost 4 bases, with 11 bases between them. Germline CDR1 and CDR2: MNHEY and SMNVEV (reference sequence).

The V call is TRBV5-4, the J call TRBJ2-7; 7 bases match TRBD1. Germline V CDR1 and CDR2: SGHNT, YYREEE (reference sequence). V gave up 2 bases and J gave up 6 bases; unmatched junction bases: 11. The CDR3 totals 15 residues. The DNA for the CDR3 is TGTGCCAGCAGCTTACCCTCGACAGGGCCCCGCGAGCAGTACTTC. Its translation: CASSLPSTGPREQYF.

This chain links TRBV4-2 with TRBJ2-2, with 8 bases matching TRBD1. The germline V gene has CDR1 LGHNA and CDR2 YNFKEQ. J gave up 3 bases and V 4 bases, and 7 bases lay outside the gene matches. There are 16 residues in the CDR3. CDR3 residues: CASSRVGQEYTGELFF. The CDR3 nucleotides read TGTGCCAGCAGCCGGGTGGGACAGGAGTACACCGGGGAGCTGTTTTTT.

The chain's CDR3 is CASTPGGSSTEAFF. For the CDR3, the DNA is TGTGCCAGCACCCCCGGAGGAAGCTCCACTGAAGCTTTCTTT. The genes are TRBV6-5 and TRBJ1-1, with no clear D. With 7 bases removed from V and 4 bases from J, the gap between germline ends came to 16 bases. Germline V gives CDR1 MNHEY, CDR2 SVGAGI. This CDR3 comprises 14 residues.

V is TRBV6-5 and J is TRBJ1-2; TRBD1 agrees at 7 bases. V shed 0 bases, J shed 6 bases, and the junction held 4 bases outside the gene matches. The CDR3 contains 14 residues. Germline V gene lookup returns CDR1 MNHEY and CDR2 SVGAGI. The CDR3: CASSYSGQGDGYTF. CDR3 nucleotide sequence: TGTGCCAGCAGTTACTCGGGTCAGGGGGATGGCTACACCTTC.

V usage is TRBV20-1 and J usage is TRBJ2-5; no clear D gene. Trimming shortened V by 6 bases and J by 5 bases, and 7 bases separated the two germline ends. Per germline, CDR1 DFQATT and CDR2 SNEGSKA (reference sequence). This CDR3 has 10 amino acids. CDR3 DNA sequence: TGCAGTGCCGCCCGGGAGACCCAGTACTTC. Amino acid sequence: CSAARETQYF.

The chain recombines TRBV30 with TRBJ1-1; possible D gene TRBD1, 5 bases. Trimming cost V 1 base and J 0 bases, with 6 bases left between them. CDR1 and CDR2 (germline): GTSNPN, SVGIG (reference sequence). CDR3 size: 13 residues. Here the CDR3 reads CAWSAGMNTEAFF. In DNA, the CDR3 is TGTGCCTGGAGTGCAGGGATGAACACTGAAGCTTTCTTT. The entire variable domain, with the rest obtained from reference TRBV30 and TRBJ1-1, is as follows: SQTIHQWPATLVQPVGSPLSLECTVEGTSNPNLYWYRQAAGRGLQLLFYSVGIGQISSEVPQNLSASRPQDRQFILSSKKLLLSDSGFYLCAWSAGMNTEAFFGQGTRLTVV.

The chain is built from TRBV2 and TRBJ1-6; D might be TRBD1 (6 bases). Germline V lookup: CDR1 SNHLY, CDR2 FYNNEI. V dropped 6 bases and J dropped 6 bases, with 9 bases sitting between them. This CDR3 contains 13 residues. The CDR3 region is CASRDSGNSPLHF. In nucleotides, the CDR3 is TGTGCCAGCAGGGACAGCGGTAATTCACCCCTCCACTTT.

The gene calls are TRBV14 and TRBJ2-7; 7 bases are a match to TRBD2. Germline V gene sequence: CDR1 SGHDN, CDR2 FVKESK. The CDR3 is 15 amino acids. The junction had 12 bases not matched to a gene; V was cut back by 4 bases and J by 6 bases. CDR3 loop: CASSPRLAVPGEQYF. The CDR3 coding sequence is TGTGCCAGCAGCCCCAGGCTAGCGGTTCCCGGCGAGCAGTACTTC.

The rearrangement joins TRBV5-6 to TRBJ1-5; TRBD1 aligns across 7 bases. The CDR3 totals 18 residues. The junction had 16 bases not matched to a gene; V was cut back by 3 bases and J by 4 bases. Germline V gene lookup returns CDR1 SGHDT and CDR2 YYEEEE. The CDR3 here is CASSSHINRRDRNQPQHF. CDR3 nucleotides: TGTGCCAGCAGCTCCCACATAAACCGCCGGGACAGAAATCAGCCCCAGCATTTT.

This rearrangement joins TRBV28 to TRBJ2-3; no clear D. This CDR3 is built from 12 residues. The germline V gene encodes CDR1 MDHEN and CDR2 SYDVKM. The germline V and J ends were trimmed by 2 bases and 5 bases, with 5 bases remaining between them. CDR3 region: CASSLLLDTQYF. The CDR3 nucleotides read TGTGCCAGCAGTTTACTCCTAGATACGCAGTATTTT.

The rearrangement links TRBV29-1 to TRBJ1-2; D gene unclear. There are 11 residues in the CDR3. Trimming removed 7 bases from V and 4 bases from J, with 10 bases in between. Germline V gene lookup returns CDR1 SQVTM and CDR2 ANQGSEA. The CDR3 region is CSAGELYGYTF. The CDR3 nucleotides read TGCAGCGCTGGAGAACTCTATGGCTACACCTTC.

The rearrangement uses TRBV10-1 and TRBJ2-7; 9 bases fit TRBD2. The V segment lost 2 bases and the J segment 5 bases; nucleotides outside the gene matches: 7. This CDR3 is built from 15 residues. Germline CDR1 WNHNN, CDR2 SYGVQD (reference sequence). The CDR3: CASSEGSGGSHEQYF. CDR3 nucleotide sequence: TGCGCCAGCAGTGAGGGAAGCGGGGGGTCCCACGAGCAGTACTTC.

The table lists this clone with a count of one. The genes are TRBV12-5 and TRBJ2-1; the D gene is possibly TRBD1 (5 bases). The CDR3 has 16 residues. V gave up 0 bases and J gave up 7 bases, with 16 bases separating them. Germline lookup yields CDR1 LGHNT and CDR2 FRNRAP. In DNA, the CDR3 is TGTGCTAGTGGTTTGGTAACGGCAGGGCGAAGGAATGAGCAGTTCTTC. Its translation is CASGLVTAGRRNEQFF.